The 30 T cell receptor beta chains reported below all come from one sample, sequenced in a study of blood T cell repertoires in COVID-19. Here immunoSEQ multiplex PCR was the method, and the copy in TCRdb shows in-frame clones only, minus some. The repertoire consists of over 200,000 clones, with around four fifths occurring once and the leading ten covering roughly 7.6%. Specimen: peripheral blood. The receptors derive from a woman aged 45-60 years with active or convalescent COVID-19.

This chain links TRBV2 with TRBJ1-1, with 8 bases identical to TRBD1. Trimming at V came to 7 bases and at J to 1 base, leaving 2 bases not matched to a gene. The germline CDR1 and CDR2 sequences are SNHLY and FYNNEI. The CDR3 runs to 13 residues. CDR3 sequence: CASIGQGNTEAFF. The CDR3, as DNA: TGTGCCAGCATCGGACAGGGGAACACTGAAGCTTTCTTT.

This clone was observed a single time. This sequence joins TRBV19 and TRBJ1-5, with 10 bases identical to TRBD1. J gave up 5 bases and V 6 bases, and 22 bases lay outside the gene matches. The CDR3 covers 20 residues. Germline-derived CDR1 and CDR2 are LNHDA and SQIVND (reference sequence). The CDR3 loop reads CASRKRRTGGPSDGYQPQHF. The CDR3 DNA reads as TGTGCCAGTAGGAAAAGGAGGACAGGGGGTCCCTCGGACGGGTATCAGCCCCAGCATTTT.

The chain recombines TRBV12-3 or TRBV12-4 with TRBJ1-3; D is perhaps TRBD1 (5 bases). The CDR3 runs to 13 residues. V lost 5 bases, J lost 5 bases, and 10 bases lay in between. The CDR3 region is CASSLGLRNTIYF. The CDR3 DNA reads TGTGCCAGCAGTCTGGGACTTAGAAACACCATATATTTT.

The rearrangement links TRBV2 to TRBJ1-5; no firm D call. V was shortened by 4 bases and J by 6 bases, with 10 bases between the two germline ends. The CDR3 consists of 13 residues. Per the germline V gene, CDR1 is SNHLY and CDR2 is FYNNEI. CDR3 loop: CASSAVPPQPQHF. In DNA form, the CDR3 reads TGTGCCAGCAGTGCGGTGCCCCCTCAGCCCCAGCATTTT. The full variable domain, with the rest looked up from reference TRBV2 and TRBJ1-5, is EPEVTQTPSHQVTQMGQEVILRCVPISNHLYFYWYRQILGQKVEFLVSFYNNEISEKSEIFDDQFSVERPDGSNFTLKIRSTKLEDSAMYFCASSAVPPQPQHFGDGTRLSIL.

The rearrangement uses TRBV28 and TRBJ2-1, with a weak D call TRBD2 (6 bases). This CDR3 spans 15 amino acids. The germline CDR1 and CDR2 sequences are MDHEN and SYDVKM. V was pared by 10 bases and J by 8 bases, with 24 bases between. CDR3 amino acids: CATTQGGAPGDEQFF. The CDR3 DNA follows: TGTGCCACCACCCAAGGAGGGGCTCCCGGCGATGAGCAGTTCTTC.

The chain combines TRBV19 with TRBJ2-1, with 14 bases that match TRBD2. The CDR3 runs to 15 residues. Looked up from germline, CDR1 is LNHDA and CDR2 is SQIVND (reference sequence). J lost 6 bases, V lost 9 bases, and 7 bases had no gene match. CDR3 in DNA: TGTGCCAGCAGACTAGCGGGGGGGCCAATCAATGAGCAGTTCTTC. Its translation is CASRLAGGPINEQFF.

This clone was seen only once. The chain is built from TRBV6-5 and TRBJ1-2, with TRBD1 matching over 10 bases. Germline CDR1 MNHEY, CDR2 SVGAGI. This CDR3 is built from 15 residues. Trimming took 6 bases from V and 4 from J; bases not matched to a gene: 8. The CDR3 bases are TGTGCCAGCAGCCGGGACAGGGGCCGGATCTATGGCTACACCTTC. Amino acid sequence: CASSRDRGRIYGYTF.

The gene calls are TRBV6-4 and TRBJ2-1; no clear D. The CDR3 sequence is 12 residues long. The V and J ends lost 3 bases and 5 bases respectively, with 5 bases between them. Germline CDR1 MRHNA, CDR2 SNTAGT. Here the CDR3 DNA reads TGTGCCAGCAGTGAAGCAAACAATGAGCAGTTCTTC. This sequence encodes CASSEANNEQFF.

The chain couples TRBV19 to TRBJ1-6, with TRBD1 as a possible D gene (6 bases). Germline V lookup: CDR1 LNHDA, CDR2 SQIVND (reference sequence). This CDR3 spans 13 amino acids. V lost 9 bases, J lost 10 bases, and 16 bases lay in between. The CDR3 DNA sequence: TGTGCCAGCCAAGGGGGGGCGCGATCACCCCTCCACTTT. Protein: CASQGGARSPLHF.

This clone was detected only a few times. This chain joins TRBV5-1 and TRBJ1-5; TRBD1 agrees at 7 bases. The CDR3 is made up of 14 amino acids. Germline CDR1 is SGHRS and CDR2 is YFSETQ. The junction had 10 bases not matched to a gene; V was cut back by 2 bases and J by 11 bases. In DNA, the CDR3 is TGCGCCAGCAGCTTACAGGGGCCTCCGGAGGCCCAGCATTTT. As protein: CASSLQGPPEAQHF.

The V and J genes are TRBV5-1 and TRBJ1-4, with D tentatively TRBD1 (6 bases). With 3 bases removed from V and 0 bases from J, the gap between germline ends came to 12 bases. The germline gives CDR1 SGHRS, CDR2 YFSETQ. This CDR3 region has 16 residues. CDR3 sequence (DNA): TGCGCCAGCAGCTCGGGGGGACATGCAACTAATGAAAAACTGTTTTTT. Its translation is CASSSGGHATNEKLFF. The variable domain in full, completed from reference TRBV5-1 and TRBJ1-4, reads KAGVTQTPRYLIKTRGQQVTLSCSPISGHRSVSWYQQTPGQGLQFLFEYFSETQRNKGNFPGRFSGRQFSNSRSEMNVSTLELGDSALYLCASSSGGHATNEKLFFGSGTQLSVL.

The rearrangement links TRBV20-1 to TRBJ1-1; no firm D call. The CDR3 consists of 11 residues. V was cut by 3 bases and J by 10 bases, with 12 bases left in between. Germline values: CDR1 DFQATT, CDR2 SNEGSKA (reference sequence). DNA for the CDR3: TGCAGTGCTAGCGTCCCTTCGGGAGCTTTCTTT. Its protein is CSASVPSGAFF.

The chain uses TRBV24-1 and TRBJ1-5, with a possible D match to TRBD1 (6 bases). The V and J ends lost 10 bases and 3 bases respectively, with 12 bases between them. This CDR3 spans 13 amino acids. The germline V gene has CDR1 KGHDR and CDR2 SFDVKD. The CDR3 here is CATQDRNNQPQHF. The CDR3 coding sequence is TGTGCCACACAAGACAGGAACAATCAGCCCCAGCATTTT.

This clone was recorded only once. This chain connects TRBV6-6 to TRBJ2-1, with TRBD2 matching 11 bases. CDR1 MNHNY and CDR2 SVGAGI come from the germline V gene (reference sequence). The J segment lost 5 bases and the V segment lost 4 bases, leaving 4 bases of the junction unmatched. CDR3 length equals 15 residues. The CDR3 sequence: CASSFGTSGNNEQFF. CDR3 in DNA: TGTGCCAGCAGTTTCGGGACTAGCGGAAACAATGAGCAGTTCTTC.

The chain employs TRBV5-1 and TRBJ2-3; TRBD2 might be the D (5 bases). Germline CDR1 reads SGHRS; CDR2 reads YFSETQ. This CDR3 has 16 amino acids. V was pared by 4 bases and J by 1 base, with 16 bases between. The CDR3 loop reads CASSRFVGEGTDTQYF. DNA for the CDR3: TGCGCCAGCAGCCGTTTTGTGGGAGAAGGCACAGATACGCAGTATTTT.

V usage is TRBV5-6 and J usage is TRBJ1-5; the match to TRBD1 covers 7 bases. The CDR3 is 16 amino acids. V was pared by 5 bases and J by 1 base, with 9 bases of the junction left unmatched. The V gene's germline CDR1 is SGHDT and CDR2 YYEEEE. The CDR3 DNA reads TGTGCCAGCAGAAGCCTTCAGGGGGTGAGCAATCAGCCCCAGCATTTT. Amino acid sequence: CASRSLQGVSNQPQHF.

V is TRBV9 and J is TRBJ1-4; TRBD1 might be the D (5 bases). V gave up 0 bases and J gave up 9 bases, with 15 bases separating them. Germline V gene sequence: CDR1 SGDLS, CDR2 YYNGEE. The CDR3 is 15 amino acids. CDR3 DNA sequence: TGTGCCAGCAGCGTAGAAGGGGACGGGGGACAAAAACTGTTTTTT. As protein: CASSVEGDGGQKLFF.

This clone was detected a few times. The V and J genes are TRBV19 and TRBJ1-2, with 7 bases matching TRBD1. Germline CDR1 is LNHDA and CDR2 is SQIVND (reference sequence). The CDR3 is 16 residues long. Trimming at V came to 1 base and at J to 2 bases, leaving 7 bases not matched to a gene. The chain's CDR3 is CASSIVTTGINYGYTF. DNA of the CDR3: TGTGCCAGTAGTATAGTCACGACAGGGATCAACTATGGCTACACCTTC.

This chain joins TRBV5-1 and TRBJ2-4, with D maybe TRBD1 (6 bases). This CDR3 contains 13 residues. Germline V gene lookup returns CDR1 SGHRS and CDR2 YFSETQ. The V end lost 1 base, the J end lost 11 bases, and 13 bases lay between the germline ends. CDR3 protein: CASSLKRDTLQYF. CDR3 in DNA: TGCGCCAGCAGCTTGAAAAGGGACACCCTTCAGTACTTC.

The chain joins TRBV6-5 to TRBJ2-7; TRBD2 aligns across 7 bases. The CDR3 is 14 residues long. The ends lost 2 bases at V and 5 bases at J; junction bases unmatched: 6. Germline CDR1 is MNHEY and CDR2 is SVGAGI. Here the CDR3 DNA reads TGTGCCAGCAGTTACGGGGAGGGGAAGGACGAGCAGTACTTC. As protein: CASSYGEGKDEQYF.

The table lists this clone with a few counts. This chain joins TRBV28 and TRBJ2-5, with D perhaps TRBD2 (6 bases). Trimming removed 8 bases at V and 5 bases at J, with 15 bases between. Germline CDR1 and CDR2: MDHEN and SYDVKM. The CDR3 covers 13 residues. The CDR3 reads CASVGGSRETQYF. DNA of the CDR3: TGTGCCAGCGTGGGAGGATCTCGGGAGACCCAGTACTTC. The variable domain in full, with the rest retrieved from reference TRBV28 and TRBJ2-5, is DVKVTQSSRYLVKRTGEKVFLECVQDMDHENMFWYRQDPGLGLRLIYFSYDVKMKEKGDIPEGYSVSREKKERFSLILESASTNQTSMYLCASVGGSRETQYFGPGTRLLVL.

The DNA for the CDR3 is TGTGCCAGCAGCCGTACTAGCGGGACGTTCTACGAGCAGTACTTC. This codes for CASSRTSGTFYEQYF. The chain is built from TRBV5-4 and TRBJ2-7; TRBD2 aligns across 10 bases. The V gene's germline CDR1 is SGHNT and CDR2 YYREEE (reference sequence). With 4 bases clipped from V and 3 bases from J, the junction kept 7 bases outside the gene matches. The CDR3 is 15 amino acids.

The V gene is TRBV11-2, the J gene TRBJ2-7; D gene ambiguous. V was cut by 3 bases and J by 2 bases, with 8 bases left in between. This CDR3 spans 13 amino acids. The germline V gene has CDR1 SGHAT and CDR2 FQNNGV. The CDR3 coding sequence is TGTGCCAGCAGCTTGTCCCGCGCCTACGAGCAGTACGTC. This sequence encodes CASSLSRAYEQYV.

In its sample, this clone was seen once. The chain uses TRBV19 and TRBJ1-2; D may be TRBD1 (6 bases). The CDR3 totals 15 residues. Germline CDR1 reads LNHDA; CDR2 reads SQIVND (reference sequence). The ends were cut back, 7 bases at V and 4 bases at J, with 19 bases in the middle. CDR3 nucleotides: TGTGCCAGTACCCCGGCGGGGGCCCCTAGCTATGGCTACACCTTC. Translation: CASTPAGAPSYGYTF.

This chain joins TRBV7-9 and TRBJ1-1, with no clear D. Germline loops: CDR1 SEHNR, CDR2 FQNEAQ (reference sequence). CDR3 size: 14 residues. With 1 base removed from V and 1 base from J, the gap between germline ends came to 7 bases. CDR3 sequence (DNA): TGTGCCAGCAGCTTAGAGACGGGGAACACTGAAGCTTTCTTT. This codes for CASSLETGNTEAFF. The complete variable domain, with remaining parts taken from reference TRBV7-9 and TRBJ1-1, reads DTGVSQNPRHKITKRGQNVTFRCDPISEHNRLYWYRQTLGQGPEFLTYFQNEAQLEKSRLLSDRFSAERPKGSFSTLEIQRTEQGDSAMYLCASSLETGNTEAFFGQGTRLTVV.

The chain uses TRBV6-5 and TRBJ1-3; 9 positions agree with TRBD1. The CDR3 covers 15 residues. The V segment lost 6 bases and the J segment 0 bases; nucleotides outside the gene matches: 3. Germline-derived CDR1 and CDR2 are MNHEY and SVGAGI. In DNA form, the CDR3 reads TGTGCCAGCAGATTGACAGGGGGCTCTGGAAACACCATATATTTT. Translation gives CASRLTGGSGNTIYF.

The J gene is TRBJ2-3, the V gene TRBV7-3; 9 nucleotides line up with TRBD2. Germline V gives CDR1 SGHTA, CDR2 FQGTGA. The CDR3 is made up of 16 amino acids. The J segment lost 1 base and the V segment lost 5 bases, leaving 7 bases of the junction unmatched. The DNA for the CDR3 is TGTGCCAGCAGCCGTTCTAGCGGGGCACGCACAGATACGCAGTATTTT. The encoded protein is CASSRSSGARTDTQYF.

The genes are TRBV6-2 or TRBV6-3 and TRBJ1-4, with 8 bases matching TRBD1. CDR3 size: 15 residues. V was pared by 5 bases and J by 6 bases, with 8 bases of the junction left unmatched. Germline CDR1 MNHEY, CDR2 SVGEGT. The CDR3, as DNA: TGTGCCAGCAGTCGCACCGGGACAGGATATGAAAAACTGTTTTTT. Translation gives CASSRTGTGYEKLFF.

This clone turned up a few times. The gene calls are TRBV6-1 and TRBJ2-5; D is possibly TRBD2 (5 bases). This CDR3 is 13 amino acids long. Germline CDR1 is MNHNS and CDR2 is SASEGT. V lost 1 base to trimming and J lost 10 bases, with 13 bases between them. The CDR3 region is CASSEVGEPNQYF. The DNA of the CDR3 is TGTGCCAGCAGTGAAGTTGGGGAGCCCAACCAGTACTTC.

CDR3 sequence (DNA): TGCGCCAGCAGCCTAGGACCGGGACTAGCGGGGGGTTCACACGAGCAGTACGTC. This sequence encodes CASSLGPGLAGGSHEQYV. The chain has TRBV5-1 and TRBJ2-7; TRBD2 agrees at 15 bases. V shed 4 bases, J shed 5 bases, and the junction held 13 bases outside the gene matches. Germline loops: CDR1 SGHRS, CDR2 YFSETQ. The CDR3 spans 18 residues.